Below are 14 T cell receptor beta chains sequenced from a single sample in a study of OX40 agonist ivuxolimab in advanced cancers. Here immunoSEQ multiplex PCR was the method, and the copy in TCRdb shows in-frame clones only, minus some. The data show about 17,000 clones, with over 75% seen just once and about 25% held by the top ten. The sequencing used CD4+ or CD8+ T cells sorted from blood, collected in a trial of the OX40 agonist ivuxolimab. The origin of the receptors is an adult with an advanced solid tumor such as melanoma, head and neck, liver or kidney cancer.

V gene TRBV9 combines with J gene TRBJ1-2; D unresolved. Trimming shortened V by 0 bases and J by 7 bases, and 10 bases separated the two germline ends. Germline V CDR1 and CDR2: SGDLS, YYNGEE. The CDR3 runs to 13 residues. CDR3 sequence (DNA): TGTGCCAGCAGCGTAGACAGTGCCACTGGCTACACCTTC. This gives the protein CASSVDSATGYTF.

This chain connects TRBV29-1 to TRBJ1-2; the D is unclear. The germline V and J ends were trimmed by 4 bases and 3 bases, with 9 bases remaining between them. Germline V lookup: CDR1 SQVTM, CDR2 ANQGSEA. The CDR3 contains 12 residues. The CDR3, as DNA: TGCAGCGTTGTAGGACCGCACTATGGCTACACCTTC. Residues: CSVVGPHYGYTF.

The sample holds a few counts of this clone. The CDR3 sequence: CASSYFSSEQFF. DNA of the CDR3: TGTGCCAGCAGTTACTTTAGCAGTGAGCAGTTCTTC. The chain is built from TRBV6-6 and TRBJ2-1; D is undetermined. V dropped 1 base and J dropped 9 bases, with 7 bases sitting between them. The CDR3 length is 12 residues. Germline V CDR1 and CDR2: MNHNY, SVGAGI (reference sequence).

The chain links TRBV10-1 to TRBJ1-1, with unresolved D. This CDR3 has 14 residues. Germline V gene sequence: CDR1 WNHNN, CDR2 SYGVQD (reference sequence). V was clipped by 0 bases and J by 1 base, with 6 bases between them. This chain's CDR3 is CASSESIGNTEAFF. In DNA form, the CDR3 reads TGCGCCAGCAGTGAGTCGATAGGGAACACTGAAGCTTTCTTT.

The chain employs TRBV9 and TRBJ2-1; 8 bases match TRBD2. The V and J ends lost 4 bases and 3 bases, in that order; junction bases with no gene match: 9. The CDR3 extends over 16 amino acids. Germline-derived CDR1 and CDR2 are SGDLS and YYNGEE. The CDR3 loop is CASSFNSGGDYNEQFF. The CDR3 DNA is TGTGCCAGCAGCTTCAACAGCGGGGGAGACTACAATGAGCAGTTCTTC. Filled out from reference TRBV9 and TRBJ2-1, the complete variable domain reads DSGVTQTPKHLITATGQRVTLRCSPRSGDLSVYWYQQSLDQGLQFLIQYYNGEERAKGNILERFSAQQFPDLHSELNLSSLELGDSALYFCASSFNSGGDYNEQFFGPGTRLTVL.

The chain employs TRBV5-4 and TRBJ2-2, with 7 bases that match TRBD2. The CDR3 has 13 residues. V trimming: 3 bases; J trimming: 4 bases; junction bases outside the gene matches: 0. Germline lookup yields CDR1 SGHNT and CDR2 YYREEE (reference sequence). As DNA, the CDR3 is TGTGCCAGCAGCTGGGGGGGCACCGGGGAGCTGTTTTTT. Translated, it gives CASSWGGTGELFF.

This clone was detected once. The J gene is TRBJ1-2, the V gene TRBV27; no clear D gene. From germline, CDR1 is MNHEY and CDR2 SMNVEV (reference sequence). The CDR3 extends over 14 amino acids. V was clipped by 5 bases and J by 8 bases, with 18 bases between them. The CDR3 here is CASSPRLGSGGYTF. Here the CDR3 DNA reads TGTGCCAGCAGTCCACGTCTGGGATCGGGCGGCTACACCTTC.

V usage is TRBV5-4 and J usage is TRBJ2-1; TRBD2 matches 10 bases. The junction had 7 bases not matched to a gene; V was cut back by 2 bases and J by 8 bases. Germline loops: CDR1 SGHNT, CDR2 YYREEE (reference sequence). This CDR3 contains 15 residues. The CDR3 DNA reads TGTGCCAGCAGCTTAGCGGGGGGGCCAGTCGATGAGCAGTTCTTC. As protein: CASSLAGGPVDEQFF.

The chain joins TRBV5-1 to TRBJ2-1; TRBD1 matches at 9 bases. In germline, CDR1 is SGHRS, CDR2 YFSETQ. J gave up 7 bases and V 4 bases, and 6 bases lay outside the gene matches. This CDR3 region has 14 residues. CDR3 sequence reads: CASSLLGQGNEQFF. As DNA, the CDR3 is TGCGCCAGCAGCCTACTGGGACAGGGTAATGAGCAGTTCTTC.

The chain carries TRBV9 and TRBJ2-7; 7 bases are a match to TRBD2. The CDR3 runs 16 residues. Germline values: CDR1 SGDLS, CDR2 YYNGEE. With 0 bases clipped from V and 2 bases from J, the junction kept 8 bases outside the gene matches. The CDR3 spells CASSVEAERGAYEQYF. CDR3 DNA: TGTGCCAGCAGCGTAGAAGCTGAGCGGGGAGCCTACGAGCAGTACTTC.

This clone was recorded a few times. This rearrangement joins TRBV6-6 to TRBJ1-5, with D tentatively TRBD1 (6 bases). Germline V gene sequence: CDR1 MNHNY, CDR2 SVGAGI (reference sequence). Trimming took 5 bases from V and 4 from J, leaving 15 bases between them. There are 15 residues in the CDR3. CDR3 protein: CASSVEETGNQPQHF. The CDR3 DNA reads as TGTGCCAGCAGTGTTGAAGAGACAGGAAATCAGCCCCAGCATTTT.

The chain employs TRBV19 and TRBJ1-1, with TRBD1 as a possible D gene (6 bases). Germline CDR1 is LNHDA and CDR2 is SQIVND (reference sequence). V lost 4 bases and J lost 1, with 10 bases in between. There are 14 residues in the CDR3. CDR3 bases: TGTGCCAGTAGTACCCCGGGGGCGAACACTGAAGCTTTCTTT. Residues: CASSTPGANTEAFF.

For the CDR3, the DNA is TGTGCCATCGGCGGCGAGGGTTACGAGCAGTACTTC. This sequence encodes CAIGGEGYEQYF. This chain joins TRBV10-3 and TRBJ2-7; tentatively, D is TRBD2 (5 bases). The CDR3 contains 12 residues. CDR1 and CDR2 from the germline V gene are ENHRY and SYGVKD. V lost 8 bases and J 4 bases, leaving 12 bases between the germline ends.

A remark on this clone: The same CDR3 also results from other DNA sequences found in this sample. The chain uses TRBV7-9 and TRBJ1-2; TRBD1 aligns across 7 bases. Germline values: CDR1 SEHNR, CDR2 FQNEAQ (reference sequence). The CDR3 contains 15 residues. V lost 1 base and J lost 3; bases outside the gene matches: 5. The CDR3 DNA sequence: TGTGCCAGCAGCTTAGGACAGGGTCTCCACTATGGCTACACCTTC. It encodes CASSLGQGLHYGYTF. Full variable domain (rest looked up from reference TRBV7-9 and TRBJ1-2): DTGVSQNPRHKITKRGQNVTFRCDPISEHNRLYWYRQTLGQGPEFLTYFQNEAQLEKSRLLSDRFSAERPKGSFSTLEIQRTEQGDSAMYLCASSLGQGLHYGYTFGSGTRLTVV.